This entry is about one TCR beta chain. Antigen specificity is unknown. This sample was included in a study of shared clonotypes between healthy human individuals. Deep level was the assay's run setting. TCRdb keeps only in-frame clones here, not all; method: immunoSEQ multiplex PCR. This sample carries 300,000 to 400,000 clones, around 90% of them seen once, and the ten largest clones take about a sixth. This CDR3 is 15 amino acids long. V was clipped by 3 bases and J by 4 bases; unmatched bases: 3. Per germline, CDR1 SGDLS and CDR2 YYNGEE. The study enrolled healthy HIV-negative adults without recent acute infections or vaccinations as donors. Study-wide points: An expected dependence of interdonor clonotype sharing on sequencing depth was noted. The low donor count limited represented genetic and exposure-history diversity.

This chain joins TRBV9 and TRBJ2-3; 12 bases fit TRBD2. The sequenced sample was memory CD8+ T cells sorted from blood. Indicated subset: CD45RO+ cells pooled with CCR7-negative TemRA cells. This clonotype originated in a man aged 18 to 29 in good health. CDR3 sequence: CASSASGGAADTQYF. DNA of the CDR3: TGTGCCAGCAGCGCTAGCGGGGGGGCGGCAGATACGCAGTATTTT.